This TCR beta chain derives from a study of T cells after yellow fever vaccination. Findings of the study overall: A small share of clonotypes appeared in both CD4 and CD8 compartments. Among primary-vaccination clones, most reappeared after the booster, at just under 98% for CD4 and around 91% for CD8.

Losses at the gene ends were 1 base for V and 7 bases for J; bases not matched to a gene: 17. The germline CDR1 and CDR2 sequences are SQVTM and ANQGSEA. The CDR3 is 18 residues long. This clonotype was observed a few times. Its antigen is not known. For TCR, cDNA came from 5'RACE template switching, which added a universal primer site and UMIs. Each CDR3 protein is one row after TCRdb ran MiXCR on the 5' RACE reads. The sample lists roughly 500,000 distinct CDR3 sequences, under 25% seen once, with roughly an eighth in the top ten. The starting material was PBMCs, obtained 15 days after the yellow fever booster vaccination. This rearrangement joins TRBV29-1 to TRBJ2-3; 10 bases map to TRBD2. The receptor comes from a man aged 25-45 years who received the YFV17D yellow fever vaccine. CDR3 nucleotides: TGCAGCGTTGAAGGGATCTTAGCGGGAGGAAGGAACGGAAATACGCAGTATTTT. Its protein is CSVEGILAGGRNGNTQYF.